These 11 T cell receptor beta chains were sequenced from one sample in a study of blood T cell repertoires in COVID-19. Clones were sequenced by immunoSEQ multiplex PCR, and TCRdb holds only the in-frame ones, with some missing. The data show approximately 290,000 clones, about 85% seen once. The sample was peripheral blood. The source is a human donor with COVID-19, enrolled during active disease. The donor label of this sample is uncertain.

The rearrangement links TRBV28 to TRBJ1-3; TRBD1 agrees at 7 bases. V was pared by 4 bases and J by 4 bases, with 7 bases of the junction left unmatched. The V gene's germline CDR1 is MDHEN and CDR2 SYDVKM. This CDR3 contains 15 residues. The CDR3 region is CASSSTGAGGNTIYF. CDR3 in DNA: TGTGCCAGCAGTTCAACAGGGGCAGGGGGAAACACCATATATTTT.

The genes are TRBV23-1 and TRBJ1-2, with a possible D match to TRBD1 (6 bases). TRBV23-1 falls under the ORF class, with uncertain function. CDR3 length: 14 residues. V dropped 6 bases and J dropped 5 bases, with 16 bases sitting between them. The CDR3: CASRYRVGEYGYTF. CDR3 bases: TGCGCCAGCAGGTACAGGGTAGGGGAGTATGGCTACACCTTC.

This rearrangement joins TRBV7-9 to TRBJ2-7, with 8 bases lining up with TRBD1. Germline values: CDR1 SEHNR, CDR2 FQNEAQ (reference sequence). The CDR3 runs 16 residues. V was pared by 1 base and J by 0 bases, with 5 bases of the junction left unmatched. The CDR3 here is CASSLGGQGLSYEQYF. In DNA form, the CDR3 reads TGTGCCAGCAGCTTAGGTGGACAGGGCCTCTCCTACGAGCAGTACTTC.

The rearrangement uses TRBV5-6 and TRBJ2-2, with a tentative D call TRBD2 (6 bases). The V gene's germline CDR1 is SGHDT and CDR2 YYEEEE. V was pared by 4 bases and J by 6 bases, with 19 bases between. The CDR3 totals 16 residues. The chain's CDR3 is CASSRQGGNIAGELFF. The CDR3 DNA sequence: TGTGCCAGCAGCCGCCAGGGCGGGAATATCGCCGGGGAGCTGTTTTTT.

The rearrangement links TRBV12-3 or TRBV12-4 to TRBJ1-2; no reliable D call. The CDR3 is made up of 12 amino acids. Trimming shortened V by 3 bases and J by 4 bases, and 6 bases separated the two germline ends. For the CDR3, the DNA is TGTGCCAGCAGTTTGGAGGTCTATGGCTACACCTTC. Translated: CASSLEVYGYTF.

Comment on this clone: Different DNA sequences within this sample yield the same CDR3. The chain links TRBV7-3 to TRBJ2-1; 7 bases match TRBD2. CDR3 length: 14 amino acids. Per the germline V gene, CDR1 is SGHTA and CDR2 is FQGTGA. The V gene end was trimmed by 4 bases and the J gene end by 6 bases; junction bases not matched to a gene: 6. The CDR3 DNA reads as TGTGCCAGCAGCTCGCCGACTAGCCCCAATGAGCAGTTCTTC. Amino acids: CASSSPTSPNEQFF.

The chain is built from TRBV5-4 and TRBJ1-2, with D perhaps matching TRBD1 (5 bases). Germline-derived CDR1 and CDR2 are SGHNT and YYREEE (reference sequence). With 0 bases removed from V and 7 bases from J, the gap between germline ends came to 19 bases. This CDR3 comprises 16 residues. CDR3 DNA sequence: TGTGCCAGCAGCTTGGAGTTCGGAGCGCCAAGGGGTGGCTACACCTTC. Translating it yields CASSLEFGAPRGGYTF.

The chain links TRBV28 to TRBJ2-1; tentatively, D is TRBD2 (5 bases). This CDR3 is 13 amino acids long. The ends were cut back, 4 bases at V and 13 bases at J, with 17 bases in the middle. Germline V lookup: CDR1 MDHEN, CDR2 SYDVKM. The CDR3 region has the DNA TGTGCCAGCAGTTGGGGAGAATCGTTACCCCAGTTCTTC. Translated, it gives CASSWGESLPQFF.

The chain recombines TRBV2 with TRBJ1-2; TRBD1 agrees at 7 bases. Looked up from germline, CDR1 is SNHLY and CDR2 is FYNNEI. The trim removed 6 bases at V and 5 bases at J, leaving 18 bases unmatched. The CDR3 contains 17 residues. The CDR3 DNA reads as TGTGCCAGCAGACGCGGAACCGGGACAGATAGAGGATATGGCTACACCTTC. Translating it yields CASRRGTGTDRGYGYTF.

The rearrangement uses TRBV9 and TRBJ2-2, with D possibly matching TRBD2 (6 bases). The CDR3 loop spans 13 amino acids. CDR1 is SGDLS, CDR2 YYNGEE, per germline. V was trimmed by 6 bases and J by 6 bases, leaving 12 bases between them. The CDR3 DNA reads TGTGCCAGCAAATCCGGAGGGGCCGGGGAGCTGTTTTTT. It yields the protein CASKSGGAGELFF. The full variable domain, in which reference TRBV9 and TRBJ2-2 provide the parts outside the CDR3, is DSGVTQTPKHLITATGQRVTLRCSPRSGDLSVYWYQQSLDQGLQFLIQYYNGEERAKGNILERFSAQQFPDLHSELNLSSLELGDSALYFCASKSGGAGELFFGEGSRLTVL.

The CDR3 DNA is TGCGCCAGCAGCTTGGACTATGAGCAGTTCTTC. Its translation is CASSLDYEQFF. The chain has TRBV5-1 and TRBJ2-1; D gene unclear. The V end lost 0 bases, the J end lost 8 bases, and 3 bases lay between the germline ends. The CDR3 is made up of 11 amino acids. Looked up from germline, CDR1 is SGHRS and CDR2 is YFSETQ.